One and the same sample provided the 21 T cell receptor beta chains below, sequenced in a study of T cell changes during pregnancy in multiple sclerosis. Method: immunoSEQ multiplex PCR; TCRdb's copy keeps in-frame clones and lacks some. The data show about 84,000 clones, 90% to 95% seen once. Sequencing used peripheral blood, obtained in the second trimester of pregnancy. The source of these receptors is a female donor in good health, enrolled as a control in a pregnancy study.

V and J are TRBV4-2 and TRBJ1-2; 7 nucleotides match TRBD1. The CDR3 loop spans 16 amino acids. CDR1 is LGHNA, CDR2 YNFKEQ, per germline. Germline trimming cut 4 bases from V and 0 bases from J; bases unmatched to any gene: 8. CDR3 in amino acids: CASSPRDRTPNYGYTF. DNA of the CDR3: TGTGCCAGCAGCCCGCGGGACAGAACGCCTAACTATGGCTACACCTTC.

The CDR3 DNA is TGTGCCAGTAGTTTCGGGCCCCTGAGGAAGACAGGGCAGCCCCAGCATTTT. Translation: CASSFGPLRKTGQPQHF. The rearrangement links TRBV19 to TRBJ1-5; the match to TRBD1 covers 7 bases. J gave up 7 bases and V 5 bases, and 17 bases lay outside the gene matches. Germline assignment: CDR1 LNHDA and CDR2 SQIVND (reference sequence). The CDR3 loop spans 17 amino acids.

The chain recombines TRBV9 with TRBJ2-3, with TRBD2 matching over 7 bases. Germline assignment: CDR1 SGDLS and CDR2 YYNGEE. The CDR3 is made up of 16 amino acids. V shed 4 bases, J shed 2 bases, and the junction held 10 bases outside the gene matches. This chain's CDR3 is CASSPLSGIPTDTQYF. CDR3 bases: TGTGCCAGCAGCCCCCTGAGCGGGATCCCCACAGATACGCAGTATTTT.

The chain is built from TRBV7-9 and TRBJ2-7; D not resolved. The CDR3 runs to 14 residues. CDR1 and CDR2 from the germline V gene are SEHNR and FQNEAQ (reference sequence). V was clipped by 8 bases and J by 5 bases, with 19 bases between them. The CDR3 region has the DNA TGTGCCAGCCGATCGACTTCCGCCTCGGACGAGCAGTACTTC. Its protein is CASRSTSASDEQYF.

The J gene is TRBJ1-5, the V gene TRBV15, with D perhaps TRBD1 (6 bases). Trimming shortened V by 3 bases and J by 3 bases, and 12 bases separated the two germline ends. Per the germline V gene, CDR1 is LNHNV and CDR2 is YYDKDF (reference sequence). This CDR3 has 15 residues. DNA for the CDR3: TGTGCCACCAGCAGGGGGGACACCCTCAATCAGCCCCAGCATTTT. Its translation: CATSRGDTLNQPQHF.

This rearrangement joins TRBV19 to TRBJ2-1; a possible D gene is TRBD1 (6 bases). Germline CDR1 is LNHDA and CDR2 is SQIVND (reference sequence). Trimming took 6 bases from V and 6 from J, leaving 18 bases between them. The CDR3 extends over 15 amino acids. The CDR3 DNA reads TGTGCCAGTAGCTATTCACAGGGAACGGGCAATGAGCAGTTCTTC. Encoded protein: CASSYSQGTGNEQFF. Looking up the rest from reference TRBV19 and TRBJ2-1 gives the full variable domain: DGGITQSPKYLFRKEGQNVTLSCEQNLNHDAMYWYRQDPGQGLRLIYYSQIVNDFQKGDIAEGYSVSREKKESFPLTVTSAQKNPTAFYLCASSYSQGTGNEQFFGPGTRLTVL.

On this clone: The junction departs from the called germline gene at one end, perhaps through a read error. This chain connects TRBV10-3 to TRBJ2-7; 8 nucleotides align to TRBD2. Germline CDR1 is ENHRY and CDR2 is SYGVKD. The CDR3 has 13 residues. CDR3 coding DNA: TGTGCCCTCAGAGCGGGAGATCGCGACGAGCAGTACTTC. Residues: CALRAGDRDEQYF.

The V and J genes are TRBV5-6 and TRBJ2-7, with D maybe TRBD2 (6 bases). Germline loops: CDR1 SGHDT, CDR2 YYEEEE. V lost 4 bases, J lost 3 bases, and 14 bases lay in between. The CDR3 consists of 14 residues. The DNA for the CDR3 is TGTGCCAGCAGCAGCCTTCGGAGGGGCTACGAGCAGTACTTC. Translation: CASSSLRRGYEQYF.

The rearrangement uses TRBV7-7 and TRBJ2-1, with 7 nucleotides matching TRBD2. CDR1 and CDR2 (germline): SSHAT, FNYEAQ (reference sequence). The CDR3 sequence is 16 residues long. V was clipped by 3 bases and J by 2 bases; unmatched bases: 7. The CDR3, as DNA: TGTGCCAGCAGCTTGGGTGCGGGAGTCACCTACAATGAGCAGTTCTTC. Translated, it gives CASSLGAGVTYNEQFF.

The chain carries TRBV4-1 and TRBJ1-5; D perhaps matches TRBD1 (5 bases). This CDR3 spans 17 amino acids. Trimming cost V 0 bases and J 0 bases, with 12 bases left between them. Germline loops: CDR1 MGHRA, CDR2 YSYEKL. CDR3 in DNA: TGCGCCAGCAGCCAAGAGCGTTGGACAAATAGCAATCAGCCCCAGCATTTT. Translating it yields CASSQERWTNSNQPQHF.

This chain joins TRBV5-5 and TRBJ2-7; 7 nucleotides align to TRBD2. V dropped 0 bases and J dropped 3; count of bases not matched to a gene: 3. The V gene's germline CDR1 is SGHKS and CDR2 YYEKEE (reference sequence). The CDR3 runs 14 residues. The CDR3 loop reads CASSLDPSGYEQYF. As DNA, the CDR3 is TGTGCCAGCAGCTTGGATCCTAGCGGCTACGAGCAGTACTTC.

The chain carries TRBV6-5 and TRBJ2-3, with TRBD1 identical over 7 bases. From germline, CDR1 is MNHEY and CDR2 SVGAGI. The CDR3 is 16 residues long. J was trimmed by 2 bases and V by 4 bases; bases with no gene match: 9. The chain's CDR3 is CASSSDRTGSTDTQYF. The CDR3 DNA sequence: TGTGCCAGCAGTTCGGACAGGACTGGGTCCACAGATACGCAGTATTTT.

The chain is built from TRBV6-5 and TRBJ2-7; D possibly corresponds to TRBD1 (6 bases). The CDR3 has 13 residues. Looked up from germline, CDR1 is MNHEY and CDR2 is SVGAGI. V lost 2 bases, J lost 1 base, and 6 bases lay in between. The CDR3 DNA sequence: TGTGCCAGCAGTTACGGGACATCCTACGAGCAGTACTTC. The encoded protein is CASSYGTSYEQYF.

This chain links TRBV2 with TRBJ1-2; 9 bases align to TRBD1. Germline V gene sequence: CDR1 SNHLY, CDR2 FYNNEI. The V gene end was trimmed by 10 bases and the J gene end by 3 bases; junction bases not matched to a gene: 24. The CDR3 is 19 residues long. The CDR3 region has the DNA TGTGCCACTTTGGCCGAAAAACGGGAGGGGGACAGGGACTACTATGGCTACACCTTC. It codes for CATLAEKREGDRDYYGYTF. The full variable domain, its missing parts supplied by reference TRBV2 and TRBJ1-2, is EPEVTQTPSHQVTQMGQEVILRCVPISNHLYFYWYRQILGQKVEFLVSFYNNEISEKSEIFDDQFSVERPDGSNFTLKIRSTKLEDSAMYFCATLAEKREGDRDYYGYTFGSGTRLTVV.

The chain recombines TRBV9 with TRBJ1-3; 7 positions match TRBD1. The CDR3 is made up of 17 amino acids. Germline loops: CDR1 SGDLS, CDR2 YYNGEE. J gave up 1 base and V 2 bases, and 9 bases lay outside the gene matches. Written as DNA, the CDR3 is TGTGCCAGCAGCGTTACTAACAGGGGAGGTTCTGGAAACACCATATATTTT. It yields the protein CASSVTNRGGSGNTIYF.

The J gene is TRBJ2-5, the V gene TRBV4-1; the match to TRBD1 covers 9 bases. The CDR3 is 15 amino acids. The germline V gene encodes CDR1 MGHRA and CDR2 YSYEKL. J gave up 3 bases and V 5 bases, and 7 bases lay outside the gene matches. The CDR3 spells CASSNYGTGKETQYF. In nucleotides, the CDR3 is TGCGCCAGCAGCAACTACGGGACAGGGAAAGAGACCCAGTACTTC.

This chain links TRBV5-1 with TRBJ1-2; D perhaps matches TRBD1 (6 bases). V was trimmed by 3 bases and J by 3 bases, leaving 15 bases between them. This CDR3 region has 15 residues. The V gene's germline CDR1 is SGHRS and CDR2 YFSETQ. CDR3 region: CASSSIQGGDYGYTF. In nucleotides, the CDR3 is TGCGCCAGCAGCTCAATACAGGGAGGGGACTATGGCTACACCTTC.

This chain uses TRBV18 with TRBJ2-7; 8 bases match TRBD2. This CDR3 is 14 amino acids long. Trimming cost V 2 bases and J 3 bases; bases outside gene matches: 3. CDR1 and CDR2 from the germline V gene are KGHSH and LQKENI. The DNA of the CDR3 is TGTGCCAGCTCACCAACTAGCGGAAACTACGAGCAGTACTTC. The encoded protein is CASSPTSGNYEQYF.

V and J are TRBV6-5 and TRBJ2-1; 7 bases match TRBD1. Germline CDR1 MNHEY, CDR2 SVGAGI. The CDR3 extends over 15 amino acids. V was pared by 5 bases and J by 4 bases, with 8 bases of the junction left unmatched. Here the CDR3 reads CASSRQGYPYNEQFF. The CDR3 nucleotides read TGTGCCAGCAGTCGACAGGGATATCCGTACAATGAGCAGTTCTTC.

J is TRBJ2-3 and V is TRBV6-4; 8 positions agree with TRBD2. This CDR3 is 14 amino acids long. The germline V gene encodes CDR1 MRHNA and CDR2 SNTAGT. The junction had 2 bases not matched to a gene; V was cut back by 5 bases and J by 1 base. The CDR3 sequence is CASSQLAGTDTQYF. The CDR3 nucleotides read TGTGCCAGCAGTCAACTAGCGGGCACAGATACGCAGTATTTT.

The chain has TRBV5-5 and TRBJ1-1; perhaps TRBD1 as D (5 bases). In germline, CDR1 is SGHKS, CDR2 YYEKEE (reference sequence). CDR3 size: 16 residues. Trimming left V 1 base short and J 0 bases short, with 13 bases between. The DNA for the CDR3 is TGTGCCAGCAGCTTGACGGGGGGGGTAATGAACACTGAAGCTTTCTTT. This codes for CASSLTGGVMNTEAFF. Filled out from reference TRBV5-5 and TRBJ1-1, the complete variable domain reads DAGVTQSPTHLIKTRGQQVTLRCSPISGHKSVSWYQQVLGQGPQFIFQYYEKEERGRGNFPDRFSARQFPNYSSELNVNALLLGDSALYLCASSLTGGVMNTEAFFGQGTRLTVV.